The source of this TCR beta chain is a study of blood T cell repertoires in COVID-19. Sequencing was performed with immunoSEQ multiplex PCR; in TCRdb, only in-frame clones are kept and a portion is missing. The data show 250,000 to 350,000 clones, roughly 90% seen once. The specimen was peripheral blood. The receptor comes from a woman aged 60 to 75 with acute or convalescent COVID-19.

The DNA of the CDR3 is TGCGCCAGCAGCCAAGAAGCGGGACGGATCAAAAACATTCAGTACTTC. As protein: CASSQEAGRIKNIQYF. The V gene is TRBV4-1, the J gene TRBJ2-4; 7 bases are shared with TRBD2. Per germline, CDR1 MGHRA and CDR2 YSYEKL. The CDR3 totals 16 residues. With V trimmed by 0 bases and J by 3 bases, 5 bases remained unmatched.